What follows are 24 T cell receptor beta chains derived from one specimen sequenced in a study of PD-1 blockade in classical Hodgkin lymphoma (dated by TCRdb to about 2020). This specimen's time point label, interpreted: cycle 1 day 1 (C1D1), immediately before nivolumab initiation. Relapse after autologous stem cell transplantation had occurred in all trial patients, and cohorts A, B and C were distinguished by prior brentuximab vedotin exposure. The library was made by the immunoSEQ multiplex PCR assay. The table was pulled from immuneACCESS by TCRdb, which kept in-frame rearrangements only. Such tables lose some clones; where checked, under half of the loss comes from unresolved V genes, and the rest has no known cause. For this sample there are 20,000 to 30,000 clones; about 70% appear just once. 3% to 4% of the sample is held by the ten biggest clonotypes. The material was peripheral blood mononuclear cells (PBMCs), obtained at baseline. These receptors were collected from a human donor with classical Hodgkin lymphoma.

The rearrangement uses TRBV27 and TRBJ2-7, with D unclear. CDR1 is MNHEY and CDR2 is SMNVEV in the germline V gene (reference sequence). V lost 4 bases to trimming and J lost 0 bases, with 16 bases between them. CDR3 size: 16 residues. The CDR3 loop is CASSSRSTGNSYEQYF. The CDR3 DNA sequence: TGTGCCAGCAGTTCCCGTTCGACTGGGAACTCCTACGAGCAGTACTTC.

The chain recombines TRBV5-8 with TRBJ1-3; no clear D. This CDR3 spans 16 amino acids. V was clipped by 4 bases and J by 4 bases, with 18 bases between them. CDR1 is SGHTS, CDR2 YDEGEE, per germline. This CDR3 reads CASSRTWTAPGNTIYF. As DNA, the CDR3 is TGTGCCAGCAGCCGGACCTGGACGGCCCCCGGAAACACCATATATTTT.

The rearrangement joins TRBV28 to TRBJ2-7; D may match TRBD1 or TRBD2 (6 bases each). The CDR3 has 15 amino acids. V was trimmed by 3 bases and J by 2 bases, leaving 14 bases between them. The V gene's germline CDR1 is MDHEN and CDR2 SYDVKM. The CDR3 sequence is CASSFVGGPTYEQYF. CDR3 DNA sequence: TGTGCCAGCAGTTTCGTGGGGGGCCCTACCTACGAGCAGTACTTC. Full variable domain (rest looked up from reference TRBV28 and TRBJ2-7): DVKVTQSSRYLVKRTGEKVFLECVQDMDHENMFWYRQDPGLGLRLIYFSYDVKMKEKGDIPEGYSVSREKKERFSLILESASTNQTSMYLCASSFVGGPTYEQYFGPGTRLTVT.

The chain joins TRBV5-7 to TRBJ2-1; D is uncertain. TRBV5-7 is labeled an ORF, and its function is uncertain. This CDR3 is 17 amino acids long. The ends were cut back, 0 bases at V and 5 bases at J, with 18 bases in the middle. CDR3 DNA sequence: TGTGCCAGCAGCTTGGACCCTTCCCCCAGACGAGACAATGAGCAGTTCTTC. This sequence encodes CASSLDPSPRRDNEQFF.

CDR3 sequence (DNA): TGTGCCAGCAGTGAAGACACTACAGGGTTCGGAAACACCATATATTTT. It specifies CASSEDTTGFGNTIYF. The gene calls are TRBV6-1 and TRBJ1-3, with D tentatively TRBD1 (6 bases). Germline V gene data show CDR1 as MNHNS and CDR2 as SASEGT. Trimming removed 1 base from V and 4 bases from J, with 14 bases in between. This CDR3 is built from 16 residues.

This clone occurred a few times. V is TRBV7-6 and J is TRBJ2-5; tentative D call: TRBD2 (6 bases). There are 16 residues in the CDR3. In germline, CDR1 is SGHVS, CDR2 FNYEAQ. V was cut by 1 base and J by 4 bases, with 16 bases left in between. The CDR3 sequence: CASSLVTGGGIETQYF. The CDR3 DNA sequence: TGTGCCAGCAGCTTAGTAACAGGTGGAGGGATAGAGACCCAGTACTTC.

This chain connects TRBV27 to TRBJ1-6; no clear D. The CDR3 contains 16 residues. V lost 7 bases to trimming and J lost 0 bases, with 13 bases between them. Germline CDR1 reads MNHEY; CDR2 reads SMNVEV (reference sequence). The CDR3 DNA is TGTGCCAGCACAACACAGTTCAGCTCCTATAATTCACCCCTCCACTTT. It yields the protein CASTTQFSSYNSPLHF.

CDR3 coding DNA: TGTGCCAGCAGTGGACTAGCGGGGGCTAGCACAGATACGCAGTATTTT. This encodes CASSGLAGASTDTQYF. This chain links TRBV27 with TRBJ2-3, with 13 bases lining up with TRBD2. V trimming: 5 bases; J trimming: 0 bases; junction bases outside the gene matches: 2. In germline, CDR1 is MNHEY, CDR2 SMNVEV (reference sequence). The CDR3 is 16 amino acids.

V gene TRBV7-2 combines with J gene TRBJ2-4, with D possibly matching TRBD2 (7 bases). Germline-derived CDR1 and CDR2 are SGHTA and FQGNSA. Trimming shortened V by 7 bases and J by 1 base, and 20 bases separated the two germline ends. The CDR3 totals 17 residues. This chain's CDR3 is CASTWAGAPDAKNIQYF. Written as DNA, the CDR3 is TGTGCCAGCACCTGGGCGGGGGCACCCGACGCCAAAAACATTCAGTACTTC.

This clone showed up just a few times. CDR3 bases: TGTGCCAGCAGCTTGGGTTACAGGGGAAACGAGCAGTACTTC. It translates to CASSLGYRGNEQYF. This sequence joins TRBV5-6 and TRBJ2-7, with 7 bases fitting TRBD1. The length of the CDR3 is 14 residues. Germline trimming cut 0 bases from V and 5 bases from J; bases unmatched to any gene: 5. Germline V gene sequence: CDR1 SGHDT, CDR2 YYEEEE.

This clone was seen a few times. The CDR3, as DNA: TGCGCCAGCAGCCAGGCCTGGACAGGCGGCAATCAGCCCCAGCATTTT. It codes for CASSQAWTGGNQPQHF. This chain links TRBV4-3 with TRBJ1-5; TRBD1 agrees at 7 bases. The CDR3 contains 16 residues. CDR1 LGHNA and CDR2 YSLEER come from the germline V gene. V shed 3 bases and J 2 bases; nucleotides not matched to a gene: 7.

The V and J genes are TRBV5-4 and TRBJ2-3; perhaps D is TRBD1 or TRBD2 (5 bases each). Germline CDR1 is SGHNT and CDR2 is YYREEE (reference sequence). The V and J ends lost 4 bases and 4 bases respectively, with 7 bases between them. The CDR3 extends over 12 amino acids. The DNA of the CDR3 is TGTGCCAGCAGCGGGGACCCAGATACGCAGTATTTT. Its protein product is CASSGDPDTQYF.

V usage is TRBV2 and J usage is TRBJ1-1; the D is unclear. From germline, CDR1 is SNHLY and CDR2 FYNNEI. Trimming removed 7 bases at V and 1 base at J, with 10 bases between. The CDR3 totals 13 residues. CDR3 region: CASTRTENTEAFF. CDR3 coding DNA: TGTGCCAGCACTCGGACGGAGAACACTGAAGCTTTCTTT.

As to this clone: A junction end diverges from the germline sequence, so it may reflect a read error. V usage is TRBV5-1 and J usage is TRBJ2-1; TRBD2 is a possible D gene (5 bases). This CDR3 comprises 13 residues. Germline loops: CDR1 SGHRS, CDR2 YFSETQ. In nucleotides, the CDR3 is TGCGCCAGCAGCGAGGACTCCCACAATGAGCAGTTCTTC. Residues: CASSEDSHNEQFF.

The chain couples TRBV5-1 to TRBJ2-7, with D perhaps being TRBD1 or TRBD2 (6 bases each). The germline V gene encodes CDR1 SGHRS and CDR2 YFSETQ. This CDR3 contains 15 residues. The V gene lost 0 bases and the J gene lost 4 bases, with 14 bases spanning the gap. CDR3 in amino acids: CASSLDGGRGYEQYF. CDR3 nucleotide sequence: TGCGCCAGCAGCTTGGACGGGGGCAGGGGATACGAGCAGTACTTC. The full variable domain, rest sourced from reference TRBV5-1 and TRBJ2-7, is KAGVTQTPRYLIKTRGQQVTLSCSPISGHRSVSWYQQTPGQGLQFLFEYFSETQRNKGNFPGRFSGRQFSNSRSEMNVSTLELGDSALYLCASSLDGGRGYEQYFGPGTRLTVT.

The chain links TRBV19 to TRBJ1-5; maybe TRBD1 (5 bases). Trimming removed 7 bases at V and 0 bases at J, with 13 bases between. The CDR3 sequence is 15 residues long. The V gene's germline CDR1 is LNHDA and CDR2 SQIVND (reference sequence). Here the CDR3 DNA reads TGTGCCAGTAAGGTGGGGGGGGATAGCAATCAGCCCCAGCATTTT. It translates to CASKVGGDSNQPQHF.

The chain joins TRBV9 to TRBJ2-1, with 7 bases fitting TRBD2. Germline V CDR1 and CDR2: SGDLS, YYNGEE. The CDR3 sequence is 15 residues long. J lost 9 bases, V lost 3 bases, and 12 bases had no gene match. The CDR3 DNA reads as TGTGCCAGCAGCGCAACTAGCGCAGTGGTTGGTGAGCAGTTCTTC. Residues: CASSATSAVVGEQFF.

This clone was counted a single time. The junction shows a germline mismatch at one end, possibly a read error. This chain links TRBV30 with TRBJ2-5; 9 bases fit TRBD1. Germline CDR1 reads GTSNPN; CDR2 reads SVGIG (reference sequence). The length of the CDR3 is 15 residues. The CDR3 sequence: CAWSVLGQGQETRYF. CDR3 nucleotides: TGTGCCTGGAGTGTACTGGGACAGGGACAAGAGACCCGGTACTTC.

This sequence joins TRBV19 and TRBJ2-2; D is perhaps TRBD1 (6 bases). V shed 5 bases and J shed 1 base, with 11 bases lying between them. Germline V gene lookup returns CDR1 LNHDA and CDR2 SQIVND (reference sequence). There are 15 residues in the CDR3. The CDR3 bases are TGTGCCAGTAGTCTCCTGACAGGGAACACCGGGGAGCTGTTTTTT. Its translation: CASSLLTGNTGELFF.

Details on this clone: Other DNA sequences in the same sample also yield this CDR3. The V gene is TRBV11-3, the J gene TRBJ2-2; tentative D call: TRBD2 (6 bases). Trimming removed 1 base from V and 8 bases from J, with 11 bases in between. The CDR3 length is 14 residues. Germline loops: CDR1 SGHNT, CDR2 YENEEA. CDR3 sequence: CASSLGLEDGELFF. Here the CDR3 DNA reads TGTGCCAGCAGCTTAGGACTAGAGGATGGGGAGCTGTTTTTT.

The chain combines TRBV7-9 with TRBJ2-7; the D is unclear. V dropped 5 bases and J dropped 2 bases, with 13 bases sitting between them. In germline, CDR1 is SEHNR, CDR2 FQNEAQ (reference sequence). CDR3 length: 14 amino acids. CDR3 DNA: TGTGCCAGCAGCCTGACTCAGGACGCCTACGAGCAGTACTTC. This translates into CASSLTQDAYEQYF.

V gene TRBV27 combines with J gene TRBJ1-4; D gene ambiguous. With 4 bases removed from V and 4 bases from J, the gap between germline ends came to 7 bases. The CDR3 is 13 residues long. Per the germline V gene, CDR1 is MNHEY and CDR2 is SMNVEV (reference sequence). CDR3 DNA: TGTGCCAGCAGTTACGGGATTAATGAAAAACTGTTTTTT. This translates into CASSYGINEKLFF.

The CDR3 is CASSLSEGARDGYTF. CDR3 DNA sequence: TGTGCCAGCAGCTTATCAGAGGGGGCGCGGGACGGCTACACCTTC. The chain has TRBV7-6 and TRBJ1-2; 7 nucleotides line up with TRBD1. CDR1 and CDR2 (germline): SGHVS, FNYEAQ. The CDR3 is made up of 15 amino acids. V shed 2 bases and J 8 bases; nucleotides not matched to a gene: 11.

Comments on this clone: A junction end diverges from the germline sequence, so it may reflect a read error. CDR3 nucleotides: TGTGCTAGCAGCTTAGACTCAGACAATGAGCAGTTCTTC. This codes for CASSLDSDNEQFF. This sequence joins TRBV7-7 and TRBJ2-1; D gene ambiguous. Germline V gives CDR1 SSHAT, CDR2 FNYEAQ (reference sequence). CDR3 size: 13 residues.